Listed below are T cell receptor beta chains from one sample, sequenced in a study of OX40 agonist ivuxolimab in advanced cancers. Repertoires were generated with immunoSEQ multiplex PCR, while TCRdb's copy carries only in-frame clones and drops some. Of about 28,000 clones listed, around 88% are singletons. Sequences were derived from CD4+ or CD8+ T cells sorted from blood, sampled in a trial of the OX40 agonist ivuxolimab. These receptors all come from an adult with an advanced solid tumor such as melanoma, head and neck, liver or kidney cancer. The CDR3 runs from the conserved cysteine through the conserved F or W. Fields, in order: J gene, D gene, clone size, V gene, CDR3 protein, CDR3 DNA. A D gene is named only where the DNA matches it firmly. A clone size is listed for some rows: how often the clone was seen (once, few, many), or a class if it is expanded.

J gene: TRBJ2-7
D gene: NA
clone size: NA
V gene: TRBV11-2
CDR3 protein: CASSPDTSYEQYF
CDR3 DNA: TGTGCCAGCAGCCCGGACACCTCCTACGAGCAGTACTTC

J gene: TRBJ1-1
D gene: NA
clone size: NA
V gene: TRBV10-1
CDR3 protein: CASSDRRNTEAFF
CDR3 DNA: TGCGCCAGCAGTGACAGGAGGAACACTGAAGCTTTCTTT

J gene: TRBJ2-1
D gene: TRBD1
clone size: NA
V gene: TRBV11-2
CDR3 protein: CASSSDREYNEQFF
CDR3 DNA: TGTGCCAGCAGCTCAGACAGGGAATACAATGAGCAGTTCTTC

J gene: TRBJ2-6
D gene: NA
clone size: NA
V gene: TRBV6-5
CDR3 protein: CASGEGGGSNVLTF
CDR3 DNA: TGTGCCAGCGGTGAGGGGGGGGGAAGCAACGTCCTGACTTTC

J gene: TRBJ2-3
D gene: NA
clone size: NA
V gene: TRBV19
CDR3 protein: CASSIGAGGTDTQYF
CDR3 DNA: TGTGCCAGTAGTATAGGAGCGGGCGGAACAGATACGCAGTATTTT

J gene: TRBJ2-7
D gene: TRBD2
clone size: NA
V gene: TRBV30
CDR3 protein: CAWSWLAGNEQYF
CDR3 DNA: TGTGCCTGGAGCTGGCTAGCGGGAAACGAGCAGTACTTC

J gene: TRBJ1-2
D gene: NA
clone size: once
V gene: TRBV30
CDR3 protein: CAWSVTARGLGYTF
CDR3 DNA: TGTGCCTGGAGTGTAACCGCCAGGGGACTGGGCTACACCTTC

J gene: TRBJ2-7
D gene: TRBD1
clone size: once
V gene: TRBV6-5
CDR3 protein: CATKVGTGDSYEQYF
CDR3 DNA: TGTGCCACAAAGGTCGGGACAGGAGACTCCTACGAGCAGTACTTC

J gene: TRBJ1-4
D gene: NA
clone size: NA
V gene: TRBV9
CDR3 protein: CASSPDGRATNEKLFF
CDR3 DNA: TGTGCCAGCAGCCCCGACGGGAGGGCAACTAATGAAAAACTGTTTTTT

J gene: TRBJ2-7
D gene: NA
clone size: NA
V gene: TRBV27
CDR3 protein: CASSYAGGTYEQYF
CDR3 DNA: TGTGCCAGCAGTTACGCAGGGGGGACCTACGAGCAGTACTTC

J gene: TRBJ2-3
D gene: NA
clone size: NA
V gene: TRBV6-5
CDR3 protein: CASSSRTESTDTQYF
CDR3 DNA: TGTGCCAGCAGTTCCCGGACGGAAAGCACAGATACGCAGTATTTT

J gene: TRBJ2-7
D gene: NA
clone size: NA
V gene: TRBV11-3
CDR3 protein: CASSPPGVRADEQYF
CDR3 DNA: TGTGCCAGCAGCCCCCCAGGTGTTCGCGCCGACGAGCAGTACTTC

J gene: TRBJ1-5
D gene: NA
clone size: NA
V gene: TRBV7-2
CDR3 protein: CASSLDQGLRPQHF
CDR3 DNA: TGTGCCAGCAGCTTAGATCAGGGTTTAAGGCCCCAGCATTTT

J gene: TRBJ1-5
D gene: NA
clone size: NA
V gene: TRBV19
CDR3 protein: CASSITNGNQPQHF
CDR3 DNA: TGTGCCAGTAGTATAACAAATGGCAATCAGCCCCAGCATTTT

J gene: TRBJ2-7
D gene: NA
clone size: NA
V gene: TRBV27
CDR3 protein: CASSPYRNMAYEQYF
CDR3 DNA: TGTGCCAGCAGTCCATACAGGAATATGGCCTACGAGCAGTACTTC

J gene: TRBJ2-7
D gene: TRBD2
clone size: NA
V gene: TRBV5-8
CDR3 protein: CASSPTGDYPYEQYF
CDR3 DNA: TGTGCCAGCAGCCCTACGGGGGACTATCCCTACGAGCAGTACTTC

J gene: TRBJ2-5
D gene: NA
clone size: NA
V gene: TRBV11-2
CDR3 protein: CASSPLLAHYQETQYF
CDR3 DNA: TGTGCCAGCAGCCCACTTCTCGCGCACTACCAAGAGACCCAGTACTTC

J gene: TRBJ1-4
D gene: TRBD1
clone size: NA
V gene: TRBV4-2
CDR3 protein: CASSQAVTGGAGFNEKLFF
CDR3 DNA: TGTGCCAGCAGCCAAGCAGTGACAGGGGGCGCGGGATTTAATGAAAAACTGTTTTTT

J gene: TRBJ2-4
D gene: NA
clone size: NA
V gene: TRBV2
CDR3 protein: CASSEPHGDSLQNIQYF
CDR3 DNA: TGTGCCAGCAGTGAACCGCACGGGGACTCTCTACAAAACATTCAGTACTTC

J gene: TRBJ2-4
D gene: NA
clone size: NA
V gene: TRBV7-8
CDR3 protein: CASSYGNGIAKNIQYF
CDR3 DNA: TGTGCCAGCAGCTACGGGAATGGGATAGCCAAAAACATTCAGTACTTC

J gene: TRBJ2-3
D gene: NA
clone size: NA
V gene: TRBV29-1
CDR3 protein: CSVLGSSADTQYF
CDR3 DNA: TGCAGCGTTCTTGGGAGCAGCGCAGATACGCAGTATTTT

J gene: TRBJ2-2
D gene: NA
clone size: few
V gene: TRBV18
CDR3 protein: CASSSWEAGTGELFF
CDR3 DNA: TGTGCCAGCTCATCTTGGGAGGCAGGGACCGGGGAGCTGTTTTTT